These 4 T cell receptor beta chains were all obtained from the same sample, sequenced in a study of patients and donors after allogeneic stem cell transplantation. TCRdb itself ran the RT-PCR reads through MiXCR, one entry per CDR3 protein. Found here are fewer than 500,000 distinct CDR3 sequences, more than 15% of them singletons; the top ten hold less than 8.5%. Sequencing was performed on blood, either unsorted or a sorted T cell fraction (not recorded which). These receptors were collected from a human donor who was either an allogeneic HSCT recipient or a stem cell or donor lymphocyte infusion donor (not recorded which). It is not recorded whose cells these are; they may come from a transplant donor.

The rearrangement joins TRBV5-1 to TRBJ1-1; tentative D call: TRBD1 (6 bases). The CDR3 length is 14 residues. CDR1 and CDR2 (germline): SGHRS, YFSETQ. V shed 3 bases and J shed 4 bases, with 13 bases lying between them. The CDR3 reads CASSSQGIRTEAFF. DNA for the CDR3: TGCGCCAGCAGCTCCCAGGGGATTCGCACTGAAGCTTTCTTT.

This clonotype was found a few times. The chain uses TRBV19 and TRBJ1-2; D is undetermined. The ends were cut back, 0 bases at V and 0 bases at J, with 8 bases in the middle. CDR3 length: 15 residues. CDR1 LNHDA and CDR2 SQIVND come from the germline V gene (reference sequence). The CDR3 region is CASSIDRGSNYGYTF. The CDR3 coding sequence is TGTGCCAGTAGTATAGATCGGGGTTCTAACTATGGCTACACCTTC.

V is TRBV25-1 and J is TRBJ1-1, with D unclear. Germline V gene sequence: CDR1 MGHDK, CDR2 SYGVNS. The V gene lost 1 base and the J gene lost 11 bases, with 14 bases spanning the gap. The CDR3 covers 13 residues. CDR3 DNA: TGTGCCAGCAGTGAATTGCTCTTACTCCCGGCTTTCTTT. Protein product: CASSELLLLPAFF.

The genes are TRBV18 and TRBJ1-6; a possible D gene is TRBD1 (5 bases). CDR3 length equals 15 residues. Trimming shortened V by 1 base and J by 7 bases, and 11 bases separated the two germline ends. Germline V lookup: CDR1 KGHSH, CDR2 LQKENI. In nucleotides, the CDR3 is TGTGCCAGCTCACCACTGGACACCTTAAATTCACCCCTCCACTTT. Amino acid sequence: CASSPLDTLNSPLHF.